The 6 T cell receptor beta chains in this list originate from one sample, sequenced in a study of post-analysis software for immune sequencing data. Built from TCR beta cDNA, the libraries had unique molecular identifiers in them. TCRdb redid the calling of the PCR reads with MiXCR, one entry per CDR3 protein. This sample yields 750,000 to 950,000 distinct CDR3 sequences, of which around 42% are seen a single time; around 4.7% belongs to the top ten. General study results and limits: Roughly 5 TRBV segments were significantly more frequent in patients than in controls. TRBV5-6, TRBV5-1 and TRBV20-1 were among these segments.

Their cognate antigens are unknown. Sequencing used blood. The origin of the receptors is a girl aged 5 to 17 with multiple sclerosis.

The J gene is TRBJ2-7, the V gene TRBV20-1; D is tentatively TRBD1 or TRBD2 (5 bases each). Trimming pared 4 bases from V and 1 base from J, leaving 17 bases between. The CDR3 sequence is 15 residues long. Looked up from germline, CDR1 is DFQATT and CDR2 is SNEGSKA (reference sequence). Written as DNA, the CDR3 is TGCAGTGCTACATCCCGGCAGGGACCTTCCTACGAGCAGTACTTC. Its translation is CSATSRQGPSYEQYF.

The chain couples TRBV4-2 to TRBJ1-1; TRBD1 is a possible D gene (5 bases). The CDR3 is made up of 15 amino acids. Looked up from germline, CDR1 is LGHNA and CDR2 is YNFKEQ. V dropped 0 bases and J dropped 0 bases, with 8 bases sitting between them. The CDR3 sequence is CASSQEGGMNTEAFF. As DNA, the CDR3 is TGTGCCAGCAGCCAAGAGGGGGGGATGAACACTGAAGCTTTCTTT.

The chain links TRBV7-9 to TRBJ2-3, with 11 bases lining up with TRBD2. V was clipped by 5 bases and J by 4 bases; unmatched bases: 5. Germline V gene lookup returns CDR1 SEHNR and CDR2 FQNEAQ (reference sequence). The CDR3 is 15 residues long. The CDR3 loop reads CASSHTSGSPDTQYF. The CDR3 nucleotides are TGTGCCAGCAGCCATACTAGCGGGAGCCCAGATACGCAGTATTTT.

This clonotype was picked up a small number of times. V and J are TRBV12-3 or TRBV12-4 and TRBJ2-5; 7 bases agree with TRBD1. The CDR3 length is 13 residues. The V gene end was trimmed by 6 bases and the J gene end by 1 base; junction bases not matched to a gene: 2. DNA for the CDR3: TGTGCCAGCAGCCGGACAGGCCAAGAGACCCAGTACTTC. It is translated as CASSRTGQETQYF.

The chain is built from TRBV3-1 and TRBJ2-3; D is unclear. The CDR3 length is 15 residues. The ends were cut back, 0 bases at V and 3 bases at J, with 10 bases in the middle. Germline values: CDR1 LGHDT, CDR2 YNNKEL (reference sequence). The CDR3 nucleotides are TGTGCCAGCAGCCAAGAACGCCCCGTGACAGATACGCAGTATTTT. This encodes CASSQERPVTDTQYF.

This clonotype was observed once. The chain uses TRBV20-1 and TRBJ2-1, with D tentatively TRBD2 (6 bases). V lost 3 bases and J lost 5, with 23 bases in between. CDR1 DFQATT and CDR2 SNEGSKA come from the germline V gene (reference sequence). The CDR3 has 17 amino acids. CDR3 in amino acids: CSASTPLTGALDNEQFF. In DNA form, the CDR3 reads TGCAGTGCTAGTACCCCCCTGACGGGAGCTCTTGACAATGAGCAGTTCTTC.